This T cell receptor beta chain was documented in a study of T cell repertoires in cytomegalovirus infection (dated by TCRdb to between 2018 and 2020). A note on the overall study: The HLA type of each donor mattered for the analysis, because public TCR beta signatures pointed to carriage of CMV infection along with the matching HLA type.

The germline V gene yields SQVTM for CDR1 and ANQGSEA for CDR2. V lost 1 base and J lost 6 bases; the stretch between them is 9 bases long. The CDR3 has 13 amino acids, counting the end cysteine and phenylalanine. Of the read, only the CDR3 DNA is kept; its 39 bases are in frame from base 1. Turning to this clonotype: Its antigen remains undetermined. Per-base qualities were not stored, and no clone one base away is much larger.

Summary of the overall study and its limitations: The ex vivo response was dominated by HLA-C-restricted CMV-specific TCR beta clonotypes, which also provided the single most frequent clonotype in two of eight donors. In both this cohort and an independent cohort of 352 donors, the cumulative frequency of public TCR beta family members distinguished carriers of CMV infection plus the relevant HLA type.

The listed sequencing device is Illumina HiSeq 1500. TCRdb handled the public reads itself, with Q25 trimming in fastp and clone calling in MiXCR, and kept productive beta chains. Every distinct CDR3 protein forms one entry, paired with its most common genes and DNA. Across this sample there are about 180,000 distinct CDR3 sequences, with approximately 18% seen only once. The ten top clones hold approximately 25% of the sample. The TCR comes from a human donor in good health (CMV status not recorded). Some clones in this sample may be carry-over from other donors' samples. The rearranged segments are TRBV29-1 and TRBJ2-2; the D gene remains uncertain. Sequencing was carried out using CD8+ T cells from PBMCs. The CDR3: CSVEGVKAGELFF. The bases read TGCAGCGTTGAAGGGGTAAAGGCCGGGGAGCTGTTTTTT.